This TCR beta chain comes out of a study of Ad26.COV2.S vaccination and SARS-CoV-2 variants. Overall study: The COV1001 Ad26.COV2.S trial arm included the donor. Doses of Ad26.COV2.S were injected into muscle once or twice, 56 days apart.

Repertoires were generated with immunoSEQ multiplex PCR, while TCRdb's copy carries only in-frame clones and drops some. Of roughly 320,000 clones listed, 85% are singletons. Noted treatment: about 20 received Ad26.COV2.S at low or high dose, single or two shots; roughly five received placebo; per-sample allocation not given. The samples date from day 63 after the first vaccine or placebo injection. The donor's status was that of an adult aged 18-55 years in Boston. What was given as vaccine was an Ad26 vector encoding Wuhan-strain SARS-CoV-2 spike. Trimming pared 1 base from V and 0 bases from J, leaving 7 bases between. This CDR3 has 15 amino acids. Germline CDR1 and CDR2: SGHTA and FQGTGA.

This sample comprised peripheral blood, obtained in a trial of Ad26.COV2.S vaccine versus placebo. This sequence was found in a person between 18 and 65 years old who received the Ad26.COV2.S COVID-19 vaccine or a placebo. This rearrangement joins TRBV7-3 to TRBJ2-1; tentatively, D is TRBD2 (5 bases). DNA of the CDR3: TGTGCCAGCAGCTTAAGAGGACTCTCCTACAATGAGCAGTTCTTC. Translation gives CASSLRGLSYNEQFF.